The 18 T cell receptor beta chains below all came from one sample that was sequenced in a study of shared clonotypes between healthy human individuals. The protocol was immunoSEQ multiplex PCR, while the TCRdb copy is restricted to in-frame clones and leaves out a portion. The table includes hundreds of thousands of clones, about three quarters detected once. Sequencing was carried out using memory CD4+ T cells sorted from blood. Specified subset: CD45RA-negative fraction. The receptors shown here come from a woman in her twenties or thirties in good health.

The genes are TRBV18 and TRBJ2-1; a possible D gene is TRBD2 (5 bases). V lost 6 bases and J lost 8, with 17 bases in between. This CDR3 contains 14 residues. Germline-derived CDR1 and CDR2 are KGHSH and LQKENI. The CDR3, as DNA: TGTGCCAGCTCCCCCCAATCGGGAAACGATGAGCAGTTCTTC. It is translated as CASSPQSGNDEQFF.

V is TRBV19 and J is TRBJ2-2; 8 nucleotides match TRBD1. This CDR3 comprises 16 residues. V dropped 3 bases and J dropped 6; count of bases not matched to a gene: 9. Per the germline V gene, CDR1 is LNHDA and CDR2 is SQIVND (reference sequence). CDR3 protein: CASSIPRTGYPGELFF. The CDR3 DNA reads TGTGCCAGTAGTATTCCCCGGACAGGGTATCCCGGGGAGCTGTTTTTT.

The rearrangement uses TRBV5-4 and TRBJ2-5, with 10 nucleotides matching TRBD2. The CDR3 runs 15 residues. Germline-derived CDR1 and CDR2 are SGHNT and YYREEE (reference sequence). V shed 5 bases, J shed 4 bases, and the junction held 8 bases outside the gene matches. CDR3 loop: CASRNRAGGPETQYF. In DNA form, the CDR3 reads TGTGCCAGCAGGAACAGAGCGGGAGGGCCAGAGACCCAGTACTTC.

The chain couples TRBV2 to TRBJ1-4; 10 bases line up with TRBD1. V was pared by 6 bases and J by 8 bases, with 6 bases of the junction left unmatched. The CDR3 has 14 amino acids. CDR1 SNHLY and CDR2 FYNNEI come from the germline V gene. The DNA of the CDR3 is TGTGCCAGCAGCGTGACAGGGGGCGAAGAAAAACTGTTTTTT. Translation: CASSVTGGEEKLFF.

As to this clone: The sample has other DNA sequences that encode this CDR3 too. J is TRBJ1-1 and V is TRBV6-5, with D maybe TRBD1 (6 bases). This CDR3 is built from 13 residues. V shed 5 bases and J shed 2 bases, with 9 bases lying between them. The germline gives CDR1 MNHEY, CDR2 SVGAGI. The CDR3 nucleotides read TGTGCCAGCAGTCATGGGGGCAACACTGAAGCTTTCTTT. Protein product: CASSHGGNTEAFF.

V usage is TRBV5-1 and J usage is TRBJ2-7; tentatively, D is TRBD1 (6 bases). Per germline, CDR1 SGHRS and CDR2 YFSETQ. The length of the CDR3 is 15 residues. The germline V and J ends were trimmed by 4 bases and 6 bases, with 20 bases remaining between them. The DNA for the CDR3 is TGCGCCAGCAGCCTAGGAGACAGGCAGACTGGCGAGCAGTACTTC. It yields the protein CASSLGDRQTGEQYF.

The V gene is TRBV19, the J gene TRBJ2-7; D unresolved. CDR3 length: 13 residues. The V gene lost 3 bases and the J gene lost 3 bases, with 9 bases spanning the gap. The germline CDR1 and CDR2 sequences are LNHDA and SQIVND (reference sequence). The CDR3 bases are TGTGCCAGTAGTATCCAGCGAAACTACGAGCAGTACTTC. Amino acid sequence: CASSIQRNYEQYF. The full variable domain, its missing parts supplied by reference TRBV19 and TRBJ2-7, is DGGITQSPKYLFRKEGQNVTLSCEQNLNHDAMYWYRQDPGQGLRLIYYSQIVNDFQKGDIAEGYSVSREKKESFPLTVTSAQKNPTAFYLCASSIQRNYEQYFGPGTRLTVT.

The chain recombines TRBV27 with TRBJ2-7; D tentatively fits TRBD1 or TRBD2 (5 bases each). V lost 7 bases and J 2 bases, leaving 9 bases between the germline ends. The CDR3 spans 12 residues. The germline V gene encodes CDR1 MNHEY and CDR2 SMNVEV (reference sequence). The CDR3 sequence: CASMGDPYEQYF. The CDR3 nucleotides are TGTGCCAGCATGGGGGACCCCTACGAGCAGTACTTC.

V usage is TRBV4-1 and J usage is TRBJ1-1, with D possibly TRBD1 on 6 matching bases. V lost 4 bases to trimming and J lost 1 base, with 13 bases between them. The CDR3 has 15 residues. The germline V gene encodes CDR1 MGHRA and CDR2 YSYEKL. Written as DNA, the CDR3 is TGCGCCAGCAGCCTCGGAGGGGGGCCGAACACTGAAGCTTTCTTT. As protein: CASSLGGGPNTEAFF.

The chain carries TRBV28 and TRBJ2-7, with a possible D match to TRBD1 (5 bases). Trimming took off 4 bases at V and 7 bases at J, with 11 bases between the two ends. CDR1 and CDR2 from the germline V gene are MDHEN and SYDVKM. This CDR3 is built from 12 residues. For the CDR3, the DNA is TGTGCCAGCAGTTGGCAGGGCTTAGAGCAGTACTTC. Translated: CASSWQGLEQYF. Filled out from reference TRBV28 and TRBJ2-7, the complete variable domain reads DVKVTQSSRYLVKRTGEKVFLECVQDMDHENMFWYRQDPGLGLRLIYFSYDVKMKEKGDIPEGYSVSREKKERFSLILESASTNQTSMYLCASSWQGLEQYFGPGTRLTVT.

The V and J genes are TRBV7-3 and TRBJ2-6; D gene ambiguous. Deletions cut 5 bases from V and 8 bases from J, with 16 bases between. Germline-derived CDR1 and CDR2 are SGHTA and FQGTGA. The CDR3 consists of 15 residues. The CDR3 spells CASSPSGATPNVLTF. DNA of the CDR3: TGTGCCAGCAGCCCCTCGGGCGCCACCCCCAACGTCCTGACTTTC.

Ten or more counts support this clone. The chain recombines TRBV19 with TRBJ2-3, with 13 bases aligning to TRBD2. This CDR3 is 16 amino acids long. With 6 bases clipped from V and 3 bases from J, the junction kept 6 bases outside the gene matches. From germline, CDR1 is LNHDA and CDR2 SQIVND (reference sequence). The chain's CDR3 is CASRHRLAGGTDTQYF. CDR3 nucleotide sequence: TGTGCCAGTAGGCACCGACTAGCGGGAGGAACAGATACGCAGTATTTT.

The CDR3 loop is CASSFERNYGYTF. The CDR3 DNA sequence: TGTGCCAGCAGCTTTGAGCGTAACTATGGCTACACCTTC. The V and J genes are TRBV11-3 and TRBJ1-2; D is unclear. Germline-derived CDR1 and CDR2 are SGHNT and YENEEA. V was pared by 3 bases and J by 1 base, with 6 bases between. This CDR3 has 13 amino acids.

V gene TRBV30 combines with J gene TRBJ2-1; D is unclear. Trimming left V 2 bases short and J 2 bases short, with 7 bases between. The CDR3 spans 13 residues. From germline, CDR1 is GTSNPN and CDR2 SVGIG (reference sequence). CDR3 DNA: TGTGCCTGGAGTAAAGAAACCTACAATGAGCAGTTCTTC. Translated, it gives CAWSKETYNEQFF.

As for this clone: The same CDR3 also results from other DNA sequences found in this sample. DNA of the CDR3: TGTGCCAGCAGCTTAGTCGGGGGCACAGATACGCAGTATTTT. This encodes CASSLVGGTDTQYF. The chain couples TRBV7-9 to TRBJ2-3; maybe TRBD2 (5 bases). This CDR3 contains 14 residues. Trimming took 1 base from V and 1 from J, leaving 6 bases between them. Germline CDR1 is SEHNR and CDR2 is FQNEAQ (reference sequence).

This clone has a handful of counts. V usage is TRBV28 and J usage is TRBJ1-2; 9 bases are a match to TRBD1. The CDR3 runs 16 residues. Germline V lookup: CDR1 MDHEN, CDR2 SYDVKM. J was trimmed by 6 bases and V by 4 bases; bases with no gene match: 12. The DNA of the CDR3 is TGTGCCAGCAGTTGGAACGTCCCCGGGACAGGGAATGGCTACACCTTC. It encodes CASSWNVPGTGNGYTF.

This clone was detected only a few times. J is TRBJ2-5 and V is TRBV19, with a possible D match to TRBD1 (6 bases). Germline CDR1 LNHDA, CDR2 SQIVND (reference sequence). Trimming pared 5 bases from V and 4 bases from J, leaving 14 bases between. The CDR3 has 14 amino acids. CDR3 residues: CASSSQGGVETQYF. The CDR3, as DNA: TGTGCCAGTAGTTCACAGGGTGGGGTAGAGACCCAGTACTTC.

Turning to this clone: Other DNA sequences of this sample code for an identical CDR3. J is TRBJ2-7 and V is TRBV7-9; possible D gene TRBD2, 6 bases. The CDR3 length is 12 residues. Germline assignment: CDR1 SEHNR and CDR2 FQNEAQ (reference sequence). V shed 6 bases and J shed 2 bases, with 8 bases lying between them. CDR3 amino acids: CASRGGTYEQYF. Written as DNA, the CDR3 is TGTGCCAGCAGAGGAGGGACCTACGAGCAGTACTTC.